These T cell receptor beta chains were read from a single sample in a study of T cell changes during pregnancy in multiple sclerosis. The data were produced by immunoSEQ multiplex PCR, yet TCRdb's version contains in-frame clones alone and is incomplete. The sample includes some 85,000 clones, 93% of them seen just once. Sequenced here: peripheral blood, sampled in the second trimester of pregnancy. The receptors shown here come from a female donor in good health, enrolled as a control in a pregnancy study. Each CDR3 is given with its conserved first and last residue. D genes are given only for firm matches. Expanded clones are given a class, and other clones once, few, many or no size at all.

TRBD1,TRBJ2-7,TRBV6-5,-,CASSYGTGGAEQYF,TGTGCCAGCAGTTACGGGACAGGGGGCGCGGAGCAGTACTTC
-,TRBJ1-2,TRBV4-3,-,CASSQVAEGYGYTF,TGCGCCAGCAGCCAAGTGGCAGAGGGTTATGGCTACACCTTC
-,TRBJ1-2,TRBV18,-,CASSPPATGYGYTF,TGTGCCAGCTCACCACCAGCAACCGGCTATGGCTACACCTTC
TRBD1,TRBJ2-3,TRBV7-2,once,CASSSQGALSTDTQYF,TGTGCCAGCAGCTCCCAGGGGGCGCTGAGCACAGATACGCAGTATTTT
-,TRBJ1-4,TRBV30,-,CAWSLDRGEKLFF,TGTGCCTGGAGTTTGGACCGCGGGGAAAAACTGTTTTTT
TRBD1,TRBJ2-3,TRBV9,-,CASSVAGTGGTDTQYF,TGTGCCAGCAGCGTCGCCGGGACAGGGGGCACAGATACGCAGTATTTT
-,TRBJ1-6,TRBV9,few,CASSPGRINSPLHF,TGTGCCAGCAGCCCGGGAAGGATTAATTCACCCCTCCACTTT
-,TRBJ1-1,TRBV30,-,CAWAGTALNTEAFF,TGTGCCTGGGCGGGGACGGCGCTCAACACTGAAGCTTTCTTT
-,TRBJ1-4,TRBV29-1,-,CSVGTAVTTNEKLFF,TGCAGCGTTGGGACAGCCGTAACAACTAATGAAAAACTGTTTTTT
-,TRBJ2-3,TRBV30,-,CARGGLGTDTQYF,TGTGCCCGGGGAGGTCTTGGAACAGATACGCAGTATTTT
TRBD1,TRBJ2-2,TRBV10-1,-,CASSPGQGVSGELFF,TGCGCCAGCAGCCCGGGACAGGGGGTTTCCGGGGAGCTGTTTTTT
TRBD1,TRBJ1-5,TRBV7-9,few,CASSPTGGRHQPQHF,TGTGCCAGCAGTCCCACAGGGGGCAGGCATCAGCCCCAGCATTTT
TRBD1,TRBJ1-2,TRBV19,-,CASSIRTGNYGYTF,TGTGCCAGTAGTATCAGGACAGGGAACTATGGCTACACCTTC
-,TRBJ2-5,TRBV13,-,CASSLVNERGEETQYF,TGTGCCAGCAGCTTAGTTAACGAGCGAGGCGAAGAGACCCAGTACTTC
-,TRBJ2-3,TRBV7-6,-,CASFRDINTDTQYF,TGTGCCAGCTTCCGGGACATAAACACAGATACGCAGTATTTT
TRBD1,TRBJ2-5,TRBV4-1,-,CASSQAGTGGETQYF,TGCGCCAGCAGCCAAGCGGGGACAGGGGGAGAGACCCAGTACTTC